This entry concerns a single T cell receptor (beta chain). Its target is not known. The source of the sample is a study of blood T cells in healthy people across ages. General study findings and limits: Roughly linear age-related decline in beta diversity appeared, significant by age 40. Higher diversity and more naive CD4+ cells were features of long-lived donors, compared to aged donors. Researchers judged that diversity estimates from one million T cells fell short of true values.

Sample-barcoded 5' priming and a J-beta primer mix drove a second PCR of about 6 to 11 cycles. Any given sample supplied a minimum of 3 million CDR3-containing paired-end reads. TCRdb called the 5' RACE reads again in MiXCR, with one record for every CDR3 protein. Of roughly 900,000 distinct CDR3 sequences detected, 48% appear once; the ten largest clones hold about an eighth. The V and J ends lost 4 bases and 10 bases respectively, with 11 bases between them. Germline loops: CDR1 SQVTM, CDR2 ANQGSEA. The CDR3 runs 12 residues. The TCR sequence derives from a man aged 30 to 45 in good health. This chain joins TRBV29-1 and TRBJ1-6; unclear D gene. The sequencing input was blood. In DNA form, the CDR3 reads TGCAGCGTTGCTGAAACGGGATCACCCCTCCACTTT. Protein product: CSVAETGSPLHF.